Below are 26 T cell receptor beta chains sequenced from a single sample in a study of blood T cell repertoires in COVID-19. Sequencing used immunoSEQ multiplex PCR; TCRdb keeps in-frame clones, though not all of them. The table records approximately 180,000 clones, 84% of them present only once. The sample consisted of PBMCs or T cells enriched from blood (not recorded which). The receptors were sampled from a middle-aged man who had recovered from COVID-19.

This chain connects TRBV4-2 to TRBJ2-5; TRBD2 aligns across 9 bases. CDR1 is LGHNA and CDR2 is YNFKEQ in the germline V gene. Losses at the gene ends were 4 bases for V and 1 base for J; bases not matched to a gene: 10. The CDR3 length is 17 residues. CDR3 coding DNA: TGTGCCAGCAGCCCCAGGGTTGGAGCGGGGGGCCAAGAGACCCAGTACTTC. Encoded protein: CASSPRVGAGGQETQYF.

The chain is built from TRBV12-5 and TRBJ1-2; weak D call: TRBD1 (5 bases). The CDR3 runs 14 residues. Trimming shortened V by 1 base and J by 2 bases, and 8 bases separated the two germline ends. CDR1 is LGHNT, CDR2 FRNRAP, per germline. For the CDR3, the DNA is TGTGCTAGTGGTTTGGCTCAGGGAAACTATGGCTACACCTTC. Protein: CASGLAQGNYGYTF.

This clone is a singleton in its sample. This chain links TRBV5-1 with TRBJ2-7; 7 bases fit TRBD1. V shed 4 bases, J shed 6 bases, and the junction held 10 bases outside the gene matches. Looked up from germline, CDR1 is SGHRS and CDR2 is YFSETQ. The CDR3 has 14 residues. The CDR3, as DNA: TGCGCCAGCAGCATTCAAGACAGGGTGGGCGAGCAGTACTTC. This gives the protein CASSIQDRVGEQYF.

The V and J genes are TRBV18 and TRBJ1-1, with TRBD1 matching 8 bases. Per the germline V gene, CDR1 is KGHSH and CDR2 is LQKENI. V was clipped by 5 bases and J by 4 bases; unmatched bases: 0. The CDR3 consists of 12 residues. In nucleotides, the CDR3 is TGTGCCAGCTCAGACAGGGGCACTGAAGCTTTCTTT. Its protein product is CASSDRGTEAFF.

This clone was detected only a few times. CDR3 sequence: CASSVNWNTGELFF. Here the CDR3 DNA reads TGTGCCAGCAGCGTTAATTGGAACACCGGGGAGCTGTTTTTT. The chain has TRBV9 and TRBJ2-2, with no clear D. Germline V lookup: CDR1 SGDLS, CDR2 YYNGEE. The CDR3 length is 14 residues. Trimming pared 2 bases from V and 1 base from J, leaving 6 bases between.

The chain carries TRBV28 and TRBJ1-1, with 7 bases fitting TRBD1. Germline CDR1 MDHEN, CDR2 SYDVKM. This CDR3 contains 14 residues. Trimming took 8 bases from V and 3 from J; bases not matched to a gene: 9. CDR3 sequence reads: CASPPPTGDTEAFF. In DNA form, the CDR3 reads TGTGCCAGCCCGCCGCCAACAGGGGACACTGAAGCTTTCTTT. The complete variable domain, with remaining parts taken from reference TRBV28 and TRBJ1-1, reads DVKVTQSSRYLVKRTGEKVFLECVQDMDHENMFWYRQDPGLGLRLIYFSYDVKMKEKGDIPEGYSVSREKKERFSLILESASTNQTSMYLCASPPPTGDTEAFFGQGTRLTVV.

A word on this clone: Other DNA sequences in this specimen translate into the identical CDR3. The V gene is TRBV3-1 (or the pseudogene TRBV3-2), the J gene TRBJ2-7, with TRBD2 identical over 13 bases. Germline CDR1 reads LGHDT; CDR2 reads YNNKEL (reference sequence). Germline trimming cut 4 bases from V and 2 bases from J; bases unmatched to any gene: 2. The CDR3 is made up of 15 amino acids. The chain's CDR3 is CASSLGLAGAYEQYF. The CDR3 nucleotides are TGTGCCAGCAGCCTCGGACTAGCGGGGGCCTACGAGCAGTACTTC.

The chain uses TRBV29-1 and TRBJ1-1; perhaps TRBD1 as D (6 bases). The V gene's germline CDR1 is SQVTM and CDR2 ANQGSEA. Trimming shortened V by 7 bases and J by 0 bases, and 9 bases separated the two germline ends. The CDR3 is 12 amino acids. CDR3 residues: CSARTVNTEAFF. The CDR3 DNA is TGCAGCGCCCGGACAGTGAACACTGAAGCTTTCTTT.

V and J are TRBV30 and TRBJ1-6, with a weak D call TRBD1 (6 bases). CDR3 size: 11 residues. The germline CDR1 and CDR2 sequences are GTSNPN and SVGIG (reference sequence). Trimming left V 5 bases short and J 9 bases short, with 8 bases between. The CDR3 spells CAWDRRSPLHF. In DNA form, the CDR3 reads TGTGCCTGGGACAGGCGTTCACCCCTCCACTTT.

The chain recombines TRBV27 with TRBJ1-2; no reliable D call. V was cut by 5 bases and J by 4 bases, with 11 bases left in between. Germline assignment: CDR1 MNHEY and CDR2 SMNVEV (reference sequence). CDR3 length: 13 residues. As DNA, the CDR3 is TGTGCCAGCAGTGTAGAGGGTTTCTATGGCTACACCTTC. Translation gives CASSVEGFYGYTF.

Note on this clone: Other DNA sequences in this specimen translate into the identical CDR3. The gene calls are TRBV19 and TRBJ1-1; TRBD1 matches 7 bases. The V segment lost 3 bases and the J segment 5 bases; nucleotides outside the gene matches: 6. Germline assignment: CDR1 LNHDA and CDR2 SQIVND (reference sequence). CDR3 length: 14 residues. The CDR3 DNA follows: TGTGCCAGTAGTATTCAGGGGGGTGGTACTGAAGCTTTCTTT. Amino acids: CASSIQGGGTEAFF.

The chain couples TRBV2 to TRBJ2-2, with D unresolved. The V end was cut by 4 bases, the J end by 0 bases, with 3 bases between. Germline loops: CDR1 SNHLY, CDR2 FYNNEI. This CDR3 comprises 13 residues. CDR3 loop: CASSVTNTGELFF. The CDR3 coding sequence is TGTGCCAGCAGTGTTACGAACACCGGGGAGCTGTTTTTT.

The genes are TRBV18 and TRBJ2-5, with TRBD1 matching over 12 bases. CDR3 size: 17 residues. Germline loops: CDR1 KGHSH, CDR2 LQKENI. The junction had 10 bases not matched to a gene; V was cut back by 4 bases and J by 4 bases. In DNA form, the CDR3 reads TGTGCCAGCTCACACTCGGGACAGGGGGCCCGACGAGAGACCCAGTACTTC. Residues: CASSHSGQGARRETQYF.

The chain uses TRBV3-1 (or the pseudogene TRBV3-2) and TRBJ1-1, with a possible D match to TRBD1 (5 bases). V was pared by 1 base and J by 2 bases, with 14 bases between. The CDR3 has 16 amino acids. Germline V gene sequence: CDR1 LGHDT, CDR2 YNNKEL (reference sequence). The CDR3 bases are TGTGCCAGCAGCCAAGGTTGGGGCATGGTTAACACTGAAGCTTTCTTT. This sequence encodes CASSQGWGMVNTEAFF.

This chain links TRBV30 with TRBJ2-1, with D hard to call. The ends were cut back, 3 bases at V and 9 bases at J, with 9 bases in the middle. The germline V gene encodes CDR1 GTSNPN and CDR2 SVGIG (reference sequence). The CDR3 has 11 amino acids. In nucleotides, the CDR3 is TGTGCCTGGAGCGACATGGGTGAGCAGTTCTTC. Its protein is CAWSDMGEQFF. The complete variable domain, with remaining parts taken from reference TRBV30 and TRBJ2-1, reads SQTIHQWPATLVQPVGSPLSLECTVEGTSNPNLYWYRQAAGRGLQLLFYSVGIGQISSEVPQNLSASRPQDRQFILSSKKLLLSDSGFYLCAWSDMGEQFFGPGTRLTVL.

A few counts support this clone. This rearrangement joins TRBV5-8 to TRBJ1-5; no definite D call. Trimming left V 1 base short and J 5 bases short, with 4 bases between. Germline assignment: CDR1 SGHTS and CDR2 YDEGEE. The CDR3 is 12 amino acids. The CDR3 protein is CASSLLDQPQHF. The CDR3 nucleotides read TGTGCCAGCAGCTTGCTAGATCAGCCCCAGCATTTT. The full variable domain, rest sourced from reference TRBV5-8 and TRBJ1-5, is EAGVTQSPTHLIKTRGQQATLRCSPISGHTSVYWYQQALGLGLQFLLWYDEGEERNRGNFPPRFSGRQFPNYSSELNVNALELEDSALYLCASSLLDQPQHFGDGTRLSIL.

The chain links TRBV27 to TRBJ2-1; no clear D gene. Germline CDR1 is MNHEY and CDR2 is SMNVEV (reference sequence). The CDR3 runs to 14 residues. Between the trimmed V and J ends, which lost 5 bases and 7 bases, there was a span of 15 bases. The CDR3 is CASSTRLYGNEQFF. The CDR3 nucleotides read TGTGCCAGCAGTACCCGCCTTTACGGGAATGAGCAGTTCTTC.

This rearrangement joins TRBV6-1 to TRBJ2-1; the match to TRBD1 covers 10 bases. Germline assignment: CDR1 MNHNS and CDR2 SASEGT. The CDR3 length is 16 residues. The V and J ends lost 4 bases and 8 bases, in that order; junction bases with no gene match: 11. CDR3 in amino acids: CASSVAGTGARDEQFF. For the CDR3, the DNA is TGTGCCAGCAGTGTCGCCGGGACAGGGGCCCGGGATGAGCAGTTCTTC.

The chain links TRBV19 to TRBJ2-5, with D possibly being TRBD1 (6 bases). The CDR3 is made up of 16 amino acids. CDR1 and CDR2 from the germline V gene are LNHDA and SQIVND (reference sequence). V was shortened by 4 bases and J by 0 bases, with 15 bases between the two germline ends. CDR3 DNA: TGTGCCAGTAGTACCAGGGGCAGGCGGTACCAAGAGACCCAGTACTTC. Its protein is CASSTRGRRYQETQYF.

In its sample, this clone was seen once. The chain employs TRBV11-2 and TRBJ1-3, with 8 bases aligning to TRBD1. From germline, CDR1 is SGHAT and CDR2 FQNNGV. V lost 0 bases and J lost 4; bases outside the gene matches: 8. This CDR3 has 17 residues. The CDR3 bases are TGTGCCAGCAGCTTAGATCCCGTGACAGGGGCAGGAAACACCATATATTTT. Its translation is CASSLDPVTGAGNTIYF.

The V call is TRBV25-1, the J call TRBJ1-5; unclear D gene. Per germline, CDR1 MGHDK and CDR2 SYGVNS. The ends were cut back, 4 bases at V and 0 bases at J, with 7 bases in the middle. The CDR3 runs 14 residues. CDR3 sequence: CASSGLYSNQPQHF. DNA of the CDR3: TGTGCCAGCAGTGGCCTATATAGCAATCAGCCCCAGCATTTT. Together with reference TRBV25-1 and TRBJ1-5, the CDR3 gives the full variable domain: EADIYQTPRYLVIGTGKKITLECSQTMGHDKMYWYQQDPGMELHLIHYSYGVNSTEKGDLSSESTVSRIRTEHFPLTLESARPSHTSQYLCASSGLYSNQPQHFGDGTRLSIL.

CDR3 sequence reads: CASRPPGQANTEAFF. CDR3 coding DNA: TGTGCCAGCAGACCCCCCGGTCAGGCGAACACTGAAGCTTTCTTT. The chain combines TRBV7-9 with TRBJ1-1; D unresolved. Germline V CDR1 and CDR2: SEHNR, FQNEAQ (reference sequence). Trimming left V 6 bases short and J 1 base short, with 15 bases between. The CDR3 totals 15 residues. The whole variable domain, filled in from reference TRBV7-9 and TRBJ1-1, reads DTGVSQNPRHKITKRGQNVTFRCDPISEHNRLYWYRQTLGQGPEFLTYFQNEAQLEKSRLLSDRFSAERPKGSFSTLEIQRTEQGDSAMYLCASRPPGQANTEAFFGQGTRLTVV.

The CDR3 loop reads CASSETSSGANVLTF. DNA for the CDR3: TGTGCCAGCAGTGAAACATCCTCTGGGGCCAACGTCCTGACTTTC. V and J are TRBV6-4 and TRBJ2-6; no firm D call. Trimming removed 3 bases from V and 0 bases from J, with 6 bases in between. Germline values: CDR1 MRHNA, CDR2 SNTAGT. The CDR3 runs 15 residues.

The chain couples TRBV21-1 to TRBJ2-1; the table calls TRBD1, which could not be checked here. TRBV21-1 is given as a pseudogene. There are 16 residues in the CDR3. CDR3 protein: CASSMGDSGFYNEQFF. The CDR3 nucleotides read TGTGCCAGCAGCATGGGGGACAGTGGGTTTTACAATGAGCAGTTCTTC.

Written as DNA, the CDR3 is TGTGCCAGCCACAAACGACAGGGAGGCACAGATACGCAGTATTTT. Encoded protein: CASHKRQGGTDTQYF. The J gene is TRBJ2-3, the V gene TRBV3-1 (or the pseudogene TRBV3-2); 7 bases align to TRBD1. The CDR3 loop spans 15 amino acids. Germline V gene lookup returns CDR1 LGHDT and CDR2 YNNKEL (reference sequence). Trimming removed 8 bases from V and 1 base from J; junction bases left unmatched: 9.

The CDR3 is CASSYSTGEQYF. The CDR3, as DNA: TGTGCCAGCAGTTACTCGACGGGGGAGCAGTACTTC. The chain has TRBV6-5 and TRBJ2-7; TRBD2 is a possible D gene (5 bases). The CDR3 is 12 amino acids. Per the germline V gene, CDR1 is MNHEY and CDR2 is SVGAGI. V gave up 0 bases and J gave up 7 bases, with 7 bases separating them.